These 23 T cell receptor beta chains came from one sample sequenced in a study of shared clonotypes between healthy human individuals (dated by TCRdb to 2019 to 2021). The library relied on the immunoSEQ multiplex PCR assay. Sourced from immuneACCESS, this table was stored by TCRdb with only in-frame sequences that have V and J called. A share of the clones is absent; for the studies checked, an unresolved V gene accounts for under half, and the remainder has no known explanation. The sample table holds some 630,000 clones, of which 95% to 96% were seen once. The top ten hold roughly 0.1% of the sample. CD8 naive samples were obtained by positive selection for CCR7 among CD45RO-negative cells, yielding a CD45RA+CCR7+ population from which TemRA cells were excluded. The sequencing sample was made of naive CD8+ T cells sorted from blood. The meaning of the sample's cell subset or site label: CD45RA+CCR7+. The receptors originated from a woman in her twenties or thirties in good health.

The genes are TRBV6-5 and TRBJ2-1; unclear D gene. The germline CDR1 and CDR2 sequences are MNHEY and SVGAGI. The V end was cut by 2 bases, the J end by 2 bases, with 10 bases between. The CDR3 contains 15 residues. This chain's CDR3 is CASSYAASTYNEQFF. In DNA, the CDR3 is TGTGCCAGCAGTTACGCGGCGTCCACCTACAATGAGCAGTTCTTC.

This chain links TRBV29-1 with TRBJ2-1; 12 nucleotides match TRBD2. The V segment lost 4 bases and the J segment 7 bases; nucleotides outside the gene matches: 14. The CDR3 has 17 amino acids. The germline V gene has CDR1 SQVTM and CDR2 ANQGSEA. As DNA, the CDR3 is TGCAGCGTTGTTGTTCTAGCGGGAGGGGGCCTGGTGAATGAGCAGTTCTTC. Residues: CSVVVLAGGGLVNEQFF.

V and J are TRBV15 and TRBJ2-2; 15 nucleotides agree with TRBD2. Germline trimming cut 3 bases from V and 6 bases from J; bases unmatched to any gene: 5. Looked up from germline, CDR1 is LNHNV and CDR2 is YYDKDF (reference sequence). This CDR3 region has 17 residues. DNA of the CDR3: TGTGCCACCAGCAGGGGGACTAGCGGGAGGTGGGCCGGGGAGCTGTTTTTT. It codes for CATSRGTSGRWAGELFF. Combining the CDR3 with reference TRBV15 and TRBJ2-2 gives the whole variable domain DAMVIQNPRYQVTQFGKPVTLSCSQTLNHNVMYWYQQKSSQAPKLLFHYYDKDFNNEADTPDNFQSRRPNTSFCFLDIRSPGLGDTAMYLCATSRGTSGRWAGELFFGEGSRLTVL.

The rearrangement uses TRBV19 and TRBJ2-5; 8 bases match TRBD2. The tail of the sequence fits TRBJ2-7 better, so the J call may be wrong. The germline CDR1 and CDR2 sequences are LNHDA and SQIVND (reference sequence). This CDR3 is built from 13 residues. The CDR3 nucleotides are TGTGCCACCCTGCGGGAGGTCGGGGACGAGCAGTACTTC. Its protein product is CATLREVGDEQYF.

The J gene is TRBJ2-1, the V gene TRBV5-1; D may be TRBD2 (6 bases). V lost 4 bases, J lost 7 bases, and 18 bases lay in between. The CDR3 has 15 residues. Germline CDR1 reads SGHRS; CDR2 reads YFSETQ. The DNA for the CDR3 is TGCGCCAGCAGCCGGGCGGAGGGGAGAAGAAATGAGCAGTTCTTC. As protein: CASSRAEGRRNEQFF.

This chain connects TRBV6-6 to TRBJ2-3; the D is unclear. The germline gives CDR1 MNHNY, CDR2 SVGAGI (reference sequence). The CDR3 sequence is 12 residues long. V lost 6 bases to trimming and J lost 2 bases, with 6 bases between them. CDR3 coding DNA: TGTGCCAGCAGCACCCCCACAGATACGCAGTATTTT. This codes for CASSTPTDTQYF.

The chain is built from TRBV5-6 and TRBJ1-5; unclear D gene. The CDR3 runs 14 residues. The germline gives CDR1 SGHDT, CDR2 YYEEEE. Trimming shortened V by 0 bases and J by 7 bases, and 11 bases separated the two germline ends. The CDR3 sequence is CASSLDGLGQPQHF. Written as DNA, the CDR3 is TGTGCCAGCAGCTTGGACGGGTTGGGGCAGCCCCAGCATTTT. Filled out from reference TRBV5-6 and TRBJ1-5, the complete variable domain reads DAGVTQSPTHLIKTRGQQVTLRCSPKSGHDTVSWYQQALGQGPQFIFQYYEEEERQRGNFPDRFSGHQFPNYSSELNVNALLLGDSALYLCASSLDGLGQPQHFGDGTRLSIL.

The chain is built from TRBV27 and TRBJ1-1; TRBD1 agrees at 7 bases. Losses at the gene ends were 5 bases for V and 5 bases for J; bases not matched to a gene: 8. The CDR3 has 14 residues. Germline V gives CDR1 MNHEY, CDR2 SMNVEV (reference sequence). The DNA for the CDR3 is TGTGCCAGCAGTCCAGGGACAGCGGGTACTGAAGCTTTCTTT. Its protein product is CASSPGTAGTEAFF.

The table lists this clone with a count of one. The chain is built from TRBV10-3 and TRBJ1-5; D perhaps matches TRBD1 (5 bases). V was cut by 0 bases and J by 3 bases, with 12 bases left in between. The CDR3 runs 16 residues. CDR1 is ENHRY, CDR2 SYGVKD, per germline. In DNA form, the CDR3 reads TGTGCCATCAGTGAGTCGAAGTCAGGGTACAATCAGCCCCAGCATTTT. It codes for CAISESKSGYNQPQHF.

V gene TRBV2 combines with J gene TRBJ2-1, with 9 bases that match TRBD1. The length of the CDR3 is 14 residues. The V gene end was trimmed by 9 bases and the J gene end by 6 bases; junction bases not matched to a gene: 9. Germline CDR1 SNHLY, CDR2 FYNNEI. Written as DNA, the CDR3 is TGTGCCAGAAAGCGGGACAGGGTGTCCAATGAGCAGTTCTTC. It is translated as CARKRDRVSNEQFF.

J is TRBJ2-7 and V is TRBV19; no firm D call. Germline CDR1 reads LNHDA; CDR2 reads SQIVND (reference sequence). This CDR3 contains 13 residues. With 5 bases removed from V and 0 bases from J, the gap between germline ends came to 8 bases. This CDR3 is CASSPDTSYEQYF. CDR3 nucleotides: TGTGCCAGTAGTCCCGACACCTCCTACGAGCAGTACTTC.

The rearrangement joins TRBV9 to TRBJ1-2, with D maybe TRBD1 (5 bases). Trimming stripped 3 bases from V and 4 bases from J, with 10 bases between. CDR3 length: 13 residues. CDR1 is SGDLS and CDR2 is YYNGEE in the germline V gene. This CDR3 reads CASSGQWPYGYTF. In nucleotides, the CDR3 is TGTGCCAGCAGCGGACAGTGGCCCTATGGCTACACCTTC.

The chain joins TRBV7-9 to TRBJ2-7; 7 bases align to TRBD1. The CDR3 is made up of 11 amino acids. Germline V lookup: CDR1 SEHNR, CDR2 FQNEAQ (reference sequence). V shed 7 bases and J 9 bases; nucleotides not matched to a gene: 6. The CDR3 DNA reads TGTGCCAGCAACTCTGAGGGGGCGCAGTACTTC. Encoded protein: CASNSEGAQYF.

Regarding this clone: Additional DNA sequences in this sample encode the identical CDR3. The chain links TRBV27 to TRBJ1-5; 8 positions match TRBD1. V was clipped by 6 bases and J by 4 bases; unmatched bases: 5. The CDR3 length is 14 residues. The germline CDR1 and CDR2 sequences are MNHEY and SMNVEV (reference sequence). The DNA of the CDR3 is TGTGCCAGCAGCTTCAGGGGGCCGAATCAGCCCCAGCATTTT. It translates to CASSFRGPNQPQHF.

The genes are TRBV9 and TRBJ2-7, with a tentative D call TRBD2 (6 bases). V was clipped by 0 bases and J by 3 bases, with 16 bases between them. In germline, CDR1 is SGDLS, CDR2 YYNGEE. The CDR3 has 16 residues. This CDR3 is CASSVAAGGLLYEQYF. The DNA of the CDR3 is TGTGCCAGCAGCGTAGCGGCCGGGGGTTTGCTCTACGAGCAGTACTTC.

This sequence joins TRBV28 and TRBJ1-1; tentatively, D is TRBD1 (6 bases). This CDR3 comprises 15 residues. V was pared by 4 bases and J by 1 base, with 13 bases between. The germline gives CDR1 MDHEN, CDR2 SYDVKM. CDR3 sequence: CASSSRTDTNTEAFF. CDR3 DNA sequence: TGTGCCAGCAGTTCCAGGACAGACACGAACACTGAAGCTTTCTTT.

The chain couples TRBV29-1 to TRBJ2-1, with TRBD2 identical over 8 bases. Germline CDR1 and CDR2: SQVTM and ANQGSEA. The CDR3 covers 13 residues. Trimming cost V 6 bases and J 9 bases; bases outside gene matches: 10. The CDR3 loop is CSVGMTSVGEQFF. CDR3 in DNA: TGCAGCGTAGGTATGACTAGCGTGGGTGAGCAGTTCTTC.

The V and J genes are TRBV7-6 and TRBJ2-3; 9 bases map to TRBD1. The CDR3 runs to 18 residues. Losses at the gene ends were 0 bases for V and 3 bases for J; bases not matched to a gene: 10. Germline V gene sequence: CDR1 SGHVS, CDR2 FNYEAQ. CDR3 amino acids: CASSLAVFPGQGTDTQYF. The DNA for the CDR3 is TGTGCCAGCAGCTTAGCAGTCTTTCCGGGACAGGGAACAGATACGCAGTATTTT.

V usage is TRBV5-3 and J usage is TRBJ1-2, with D unresolved. TRBV5-3 is an ORF for which the function is uncertain. The CDR3 is 12 residues long. The V end lost 4 bases, the J end lost 5 bases, and 9 bases lay between the germline ends. CDR3 sequence (DNA): TGTGCCAGAAGCGCCGGGTCTTATGGCTACACCTTC. Its protein product is CARSAGSYGYTF.

The table lists this clone with a count of one. V and J are TRBV5-6 and TRBJ2-1; no definite D call. Trimming cost V 6 bases and J 4 bases, with 5 bases left between them. This CDR3 contains 11 residues. In germline, CDR1 is SGHDT, CDR2 YYEEEE. The CDR3 protein is CASTQYNEQFF. The DNA of the CDR3 is TGTGCCAGCACCCAGTACAATGAGCAGTTCTTC.

The gene calls are TRBV2 and TRBJ1-5; TRBD1 aligns across 7 bases. The length of the CDR3 is 13 residues. Germline values: CDR1 SNHLY, CDR2 FYNNEI. The trim removed 8 bases at V and 4 bases at J, leaving 5 bases unmatched. The CDR3 is CASGVTGNQPQHF. The CDR3 coding sequence is TGTGCCAGCGGAGTGACAGGGAATCAGCCCCAGCATTTT.

This clone was seen only once. The chain carries TRBV28 and TRBJ2-7; D may be TRBD1 (5 bases). From germline, CDR1 is MDHEN and CDR2 SYDVKM. Trimming cost V 5 bases and J 5 bases, with 13 bases left between them. This CDR3 region has 13 residues. The CDR3 DNA follows: TGTGCCAGCAGTAAGGGGTTAGCCGACGAGCAGTACTTC. Amino acid sequence: CASSKGLADEQYF.

This sequence joins TRBV6-5 and TRBJ2-2, with D hard to call. V shed 7 bases and J shed 2 bases, with 8 bases lying between them. The germline gives CDR1 MNHEY, CDR2 SVGAGI. The CDR3 contains 13 residues. The CDR3 DNA is TGTGCCAGCATGGGTTCCAACACCGGGGAGCTGTTTTTT. This sequence encodes CASMGSNTGELFF.